This T cell receptor (beta chain) is drawn from a study of cytomegalovirus exposure and HLA in healthy donors. General observations from the study: Earlier analysis found most TCR beta V segments productive about 90% or about 30% of the time.

CDR1 SSHAT and CDR2 FNYEAQ come from the germline V gene (reference sequence). There are 15 residues in the CDR3. A multiplex PCR was run with 60 Vbeta primers and 13 Jbeta primers. Clones were read by immunoSEQ multiplex PCR, and TCRdb kept only the in-frame ones, dropping some. Its table lists over 100,000 clones. With respect to this clone: Its specificity is unknown. The germline gene is not matched at one end of the junction; a read error may be the cause.

The genes are TRBV7-7 and TRBJ2-7, with TRBD1 identical over 8 bases. The receptor comes from a man aged 35 to 55 in good health and CMV-seropositive. Sample: PBMCs. CDR3 loop: CASSLLGQGNGEQYF. The CDR3 DNA reads as TGTGCTAGCAGCTTATTAGGACAGGGAAACGGAGAGCAGTACTTC.